The entry below describes one T cell receptor beta chain. The antigen remains unidentified. This sample is drawn from a study of prognosis after radiotherapy for stage I lung cancer. Whole-study results and caveats: Lower Shannon entropy after stereotactic body radiation therapy was observed in patients who went on to develop distant metastases.

The TCR beta CDR3 region was amplified from genomic DNA, with two rounds of multiplex PCR being used for the amplification. The authors ran first-round PCR with primers specific to each TRBV and TRBJ gene. TCRdb reprocessed the multiplex PCR reads via MiXCR and lists one record per CDR3 protein. The table has 50,000 to 75,000 distinct CDR3 sequences, about a quarter seen once. This receptor was obtained from a donor over 45 with non-small cell lung cancer. The material sequenced was PBMCs, taken before or after stereotactic body radiation therapy (not recorded which).

The CDR3 DNA reads TGTGCCAGCATTAGAGGGTGGACAGTGCAGTTTCAGCCCCAGCATTTT. Translated: CASIRGWTVQFQPQHF. J is TRBJ1-5 and V is TRBV28, with D possibly matching TRBD1 (6 bases). The germline V gene encodes CDR1 MDHEN and CDR2 SYDVKM. There are 16 residues in the CDR3. The V gene lost 7 bases and the J gene lost 6 bases, with 22 bases spanning the gap.